Following are 7 T cell receptor beta chains from one sample sequenced in a study of OX40 agonist ivuxolimab in advanced cancers. The receptor library was made with the immunoSEQ multiplex PCR assay. The source is immuneACCESS, and TCRdb retained only in-frame sequences with V and J called. Part of the clones is not carried over; for the studies checked, unresolved V genes explain less than half of this, and the remainder is unexplained. The sample table contains over 30,000 clones; only one count was recorded for about 81% of them. The top ten clones comprise about 24% of the sample. Sequencing used CD4+ or CD8+ T cells sorted from blood, obtained in a trial of the OX40 agonist ivuxolimab. The receptors originated from an adult with an advanced solid tumor such as melanoma, head and neck, liver or kidney cancer.

The gene calls are TRBV11-1 and TRBJ2-7; D is perhaps TRBD1 (7 bases). V was clipped by 5 bases and J by 6 bases, with 20 bases between them. The CDR3 runs to 15 residues. Germline V lookup: CDR1 SGHAT, CDR2 FQDESV (reference sequence). CDR3 sequence reads: CASSLGGTAFREQYF. The CDR3 region has the DNA TGTGCCAGCAGCCTGGGCGGGACAGCTTTTCGCGAGCAGTACTTC.

The chain couples TRBV15 to TRBJ2-1, with 11 bases fitting TRBD2. Germline V lookup: CDR1 LNHNV, CDR2 YYDKDF (reference sequence). The CDR3 covers 18 residues. Trimming cost V 0 bases and J 7 bases; bases outside gene matches: 11. The CDR3 DNA reads TGTGCCACCAGCAGAGATCGGGTGCTTAGCGGGAGGGGTAATGAGCAGTTCTTC. Its translation: CATSRDRVLSGRGNEQFF.

The genes are TRBV5-6 and TRBJ1-1; a weak D match, TRBD1 (6 bases). Per germline, CDR1 SGHDT and CDR2 YYEEEE. This CDR3 comprises 14 residues. Deletions cut 5 bases from V and 3 bases from J, with 14 bases between. The CDR3 sequence: CASRRGQIHTEAFF. The CDR3 coding sequence is TGTGCCAGCAGGAGAGGACAGATCCACACTGAAGCTTTCTTT.

The rearrangement links TRBV2 to TRBJ2-1, with D possibly called TRBD1 or TRBD2 (6 bases each). V was cut by 4 bases and J by 8 bases, with 15 bases left in between. This CDR3 contains 14 residues. Germline CDR1 and CDR2: SNHLY and FYNNEI. The CDR3, as DNA: TGTGCCAGCAGTGGTCTTCTGAGGGGGGATGAGCAGTTCTTC. This sequence encodes CASSGLLRGDEQFF.

The genes are TRBV5-1 and TRBJ2-7; D is unresolved. V was clipped by 4 bases and J by 6 bases, with 8 bases between them. The CDR3 is 11 amino acids. The germline V gene encodes CDR1 SGHRS and CDR2 YFSETQ. The CDR3 coding sequence is TGCGCCAGCAGCCGGCCGGGCGAGCAGTACTTC. The encoded protein is CASSRPGEQYF.

The chain joins TRBV28 to TRBJ2-2, with D perhaps TRBD2 (6 bases). Trimming left V 10 bases short and J 2 bases short, with 14 bases between. Germline V gene lookup returns CDR1 MDHEN and CDR2 SYDVKM. The CDR3 is 14 amino acids. The CDR3 loop is CATRPGGNTGELFF. The CDR3 region has the DNA TGTGCCACGAGACCCGGGGGAAACACCGGGGAGCTGTTTTTT.

The chain is built from TRBV9 and TRBJ1-2; D perhaps matches TRBD1 (6 bases). The CDR3 has 14 amino acids. Germline-derived CDR1 and CDR2 are SGDLS and YYNGEE. V was shortened by 2 bases and J by 5 bases, with 13 bases between the two germline ends. The CDR3 region is CASSVLGGQYGYTF. In DNA form, the CDR3 reads TGTGCCAGCAGCGTGCTCGGGGGCCAATATGGCTACACCTTC.